These 2 T cell receptor beta chains originate from one sample sequenced in a study of blood T cell repertoires in COVID-19 (dated by TCRdb to about 2020). The protocol used for the library was the immunoSEQ multiplex PCR assay. Imported from immuneACCESS, the table was reduced by TCRdb to in-frame sequences with V and J called. These copies leave out some clones; in studies compared against another copy, an unresolved V gene accounts for under half, and the cause of the remainder is not known. This sample gives about 140,000 clones in total; approximately 78% of them show up just once. Of the sample, around 4% is held by the ten largest clones. Sequencing was carried out using peripheral blood. The receptors were sampled from a woman at least 80 years old with acute or convalescent COVID-19.

The rearrangement joins TRBV2 to TRBJ2-5; 7 bases agree with TRBD2. CDR1 is SNHLY, CDR2 FYNNEI, per germline. This CDR3 comprises 16 residues. The trim removed 5 bases at V and 2 bases at J, leaving 11 bases unmatched. CDR3 residues: CASSPTPPSGQETQYF. In nucleotides, the CDR3 is TGTGCCAGCAGTCCCACCCCCCCTAGCGGACAAGAGACCCAGTACTTC.

This sequence joins TRBV20-1 and TRBJ1-2, with TRBD1 matching over 7 bases. Per the germline V gene, CDR1 is DFQATT and CDR2 is SNEGSKA (reference sequence). With 4 bases clipped from V and 7 bases from J, the junction kept 3 bases outside the gene matches. CDR3 length: 11 amino acids. Here the CDR3 reads CSATQGVGYTF. CDR3 sequence (DNA): TGCAGTGCTACTCAGGGGGTTGGCTACACCTTC.